What follows are 21 T cell receptor beta chains derived from one specimen sequenced in a study of vaccination effects on CD4 cells after COVID-19 (dated by TCRdb to between 2022 and 2023). These receptors have no identified antigens. In the ViraFEST assay, PBMC were stimulated with viral peptide pools, and TCR sequencing was then used to find antigen-specific CD4+ T cell clonotypes based on their expansion. After more than 9 days of culture, CD4+ T cells were isolated with the EasySep CD4+ T cell isolation kit. Healthy vaccine recipients had no prior SARS-CoV-2 infection, confirmed by negative nucleocapsid antibodies before and after vaccination. Receptors were amplified or captured by the immunoSEQ multiplex PCR assay. Sourced from immuneACCESS, this table was stored by TCRdb with only in-frame sequences that have V and J called. A share of the clones is absent; for the studies checked, an unresolved V gene accounts for under half, and the remainder has no known explanation. A total of some 65,000 clones appear in this sample, less than 85% of them only once. Approximately 2.6% of the sample rests with the top ten.

Sequencing used CD4+ T cells from PBMCs cultured with HCoV-NL63 spike peptides, obtained before COVID-19 vaccination. The sample's cell subset or site label, decoded: HCoV-NL63 spike overlapping peptide pool stimulation. The origin of the receptors is a human donor who received a COVID-19 vaccine.

The chain links TRBV18 to TRBJ1-4; D possibly corresponds to TRBD1 (5 bases). This CDR3 has 15 residues. Trimming cost V 6 bases and J 7 bases, with 18 bases left between them. Per the germline V gene, CDR1 is KGHSH and CDR2 is LQKENI. In DNA form, the CDR3 reads TGTGCCAGCTCGGGAGGTCGCGGGGGGAGTGAAAAACTGTTTTTT. Protein: CASSGGRGGSEKLFF.

V gene TRBV19 combines with J gene TRBJ2-1; possible D gene TRBD1, 6 bases. Between the trimmed V and J ends, which lost 5 bases and 0 bases, there was a span of 14 bases. In germline, CDR1 is LNHDA, CDR2 SQIVND (reference sequence). The CDR3 consists of 16 residues. The CDR3 DNA reads TGTGCCAGTAGTTCGCAGGGGTCGAGCTCCTACAATGAGCAGTTCTTC. Amino acid sequence: CASSSQGSSSYNEQFF.

This chain joins TRBV3-1 (or the pseudogene TRBV3-2) and TRBJ1-6, with a tentative D call TRBD1 (5 bases). The V and J ends lost 4 bases and 8 bases respectively, with 15 bases between them. Germline CDR1 LGHDT, CDR2 YNNKEL (reference sequence). CDR3 size: 15 residues. The CDR3 DNA is TGTGCCAGCAGCCGTCGGGGGGGGGAACATTCACCCCTCCACTTT. It codes for CASSRRGGEHSPLHF.

The chain combines TRBV5-1 with TRBJ2-3; 9 bases agree with TRBD2. Germline V CDR1 and CDR2: SGHRS, YFSETQ. The CDR3 totals 15 residues. J gave up 3 bases and V 2 bases, and 4 bases lay outside the gene matches. CDR3 region: CASSFGGGATDTQYF. CDR3 sequence (DNA): TGCGCCAGCAGCTTCGGCGGGGGGGCAACAGATACGCAGTATTTT. The full variable domain, completed using reference TRBV5-1 and TRBJ2-3, is KAGVTQTPRYLIKTRGQQVTLSCSPISGHRSVSWYQQTPGQGLQFLFEYFSETQRNKGNFPGRFSGRQFSNSRSEMNVSTLELGDSALYLCASSFGGGATDTQYFGPGTRLTVL.

This sequence joins TRBV27 and TRBJ2-2, with a tentative D call TRBD2 (5 bases). Germline V gene sequence: CDR1 MNHEY, CDR2 SMNVEV (reference sequence). The CDR3 contains 15 residues. Trimming removed 6 bases from V and 5 bases from J, with 16 bases in between. CDR3 region: CASSPYREPTGELFF. The CDR3, as DNA: TGTGCCAGCAGCCCGTACCGGGAACCTACCGGGGAGCTGTTTTTT.

This chain links TRBV5-1 with TRBJ1-1; 9 bases are a match to TRBD1. The CDR3 has 16 residues. The junction had 11 bases not matched to a gene; V was cut back by 0 bases and J by 8 bases. Germline CDR1 is SGHRS and CDR2 is YFSETQ. For the CDR3, the DNA is TGCGCCAGCAGCTTGGGCGTGGGACAGGGTTGGGAAGAAGCTTTCTTT. Translated, it gives CASSLGVGQGWEEAFF.

CDR3 coding DNA: TGCGCCAGCAGCTTATGGTTTTCGGAAAGCAACACTGAAGCTTTCTTT. It encodes CASSLWFSESNTEAFF. This rearrangement joins TRBV5-1 to TRBJ1-1, with D unresolved. Germline V lookup: CDR1 SGHRS, CDR2 YFSETQ. The V gene lost 2 bases and the J gene lost 2 bases, with 16 bases spanning the gap. The length of the CDR3 is 16 residues.

The V call is TRBV11-2, the J call TRBJ2-7; D unresolved. The CDR3 spans 15 residues. The germline V and J ends were trimmed by 0 bases and 2 bases, with 11 bases remaining between them. Per germline, CDR1 SGHAT and CDR2 FQNNGV. As DNA, the CDR3 is TGTGCCAGCAGCTTAGAGGGTACAGAAACCTACGAGCAGTACGTC. It yields the protein CASSLEGTETYEQYV.

This chain links TRBV6-2 or TRBV6-3 with TRBJ2-3, with D perhaps assigned TRBD1 or TRBD2 (5 bases each). V was shortened by 4 bases and J by 2 bases, with 10 bases between the two germline ends. Germline CDR1 MNHEY, CDR2 SVGEGT. The CDR3 runs 14 residues. The CDR3 is CASSWGRPTDTQYF. The CDR3 bases are TGTGCCAGCAGTTGGGGACGTCCCACAGATACGCAGTATTTT.

The V gene is TRBV12-3 or TRBV12-4, the J gene TRBJ1-2; 8 positions agree with TRBD1. V shed 7 bases and J 8 bases; nucleotides not matched to a gene: 9. The CDR3 covers 13 residues. In DNA form, the CDR3 reads TGTGCCAGCACTCCCGACAGGGGAGGCGGCTACACCTTC. Its translation: CASTPDRGGGYTF.

V usage is TRBV5-1 and J usage is TRBJ1-1; D gene unclear. Per germline, CDR1 SGHRS and CDR2 YFSETQ. V was cut by 0 bases and J by 2 bases, with 11 bases left in between. CDR3 size: 15 residues. The CDR3 loop reads CASSLVSGRNTEAFF. The CDR3 region has the DNA TGCGCCAGCAGCTTGGTTTCAGGACGAAACACTGAAGCTTTCTTT.

This chain uses TRBV9 with TRBJ2-6; TRBD2 is a possible D gene (7 bases). This CDR3 is 14 amino acids long. Per germline, CDR1 SGDLS and CDR2 YYNGEE. V was pared by 6 bases and J by 3 bases, with 10 bases between. The CDR3 DNA reads as TGTGCCAGCAACGGGGGGCGTGGGGCCAACGTCCTGACTTTC. The encoded protein is CASNGGRGANVLTF. Variable domain in full (rest from reference TRBV9 and TRBJ2-6): DSGVTQTPKHLITATGQRVTLRCSPRSGDLSVYWYQQSLDQGLQFLIQYYNGEERAKGNILERFSAQQFPDLHSELNLSSLELGDSALYFCASNGGRGANVLTFGAGSRLTVL.

The sample holds a few counts of this clone. V is TRBV11-2 and J is TRBJ2-2; TRBD1 agrees at 10 bases. CDR1 is SGHAT, CDR2 FQNNGV, per germline. V was pared by 5 bases and J by 6 bases, with 9 bases of the junction left unmatched. There are 16 residues in the CDR3. The CDR3 loop reads CASSPRTGGYPGELFF. The CDR3 coding sequence is TGTGCCAGCAGCCCTCGGACAGGGGGTTATCCCGGGGAGCTGTTTTTT. The variable domain in full, with the rest retrieved from reference TRBV11-2 and TRBJ2-2, is EAGVAQSPRYKIIEKRQSVAFWCNPISGHATLYWYQQILGQGPKLLIQFQNNGVVDDSQLPKDRFSAERLKGVDSTLKIQPAKLEDSAVYLCASSPRTGGYPGELFFGEGSRLTVL.

The chain recombines TRBV5-1 with TRBJ1-1, with D perhaps matching TRBD1 (6 bases). V was shortened by 2 bases and J by 3 bases, with 11 bases between the two germline ends. The CDR3 contains 14 residues. CDR1 SGHRS and CDR2 YFSETQ come from the germline V gene. Here the CDR3 DNA reads TGCGCCAGCAGCTTCGGAGGGGGGGACACTGAAGCTTTCTTT. It translates to CASSFGGGDTEAFF.

The chain couples TRBV7-2 to TRBJ2-5, with TRBD2 as a possible D gene (7 bases). The CDR3 covers 14 residues. Germline values: CDR1 SGHTA, CDR2 FQGNSA. Trimming removed 6 bases from V and 4 bases from J, with 15 bases in between. The CDR3 DNA follows: TGTGCCAGCAGGCTAGGGGGGGGTCGAGAGACCCAGTACTTC. This sequence encodes CASRLGGGRETQYF. Full variable domain (missing parts from reference TRBV7-2 and TRBJ2-5): GAGVSQSPSNKVTEKGKDVELRCDPISGHTALYWYRQSLGQGLEFLIYFQGNSAPDKSGLPSDRFSAERTGGSVSTLTIQRTQQEDSAVYLCASRLGGGRETQYFGPGTRLLVL.

This clone was found a few times. The rearrangement joins TRBV7-2 to TRBJ2-7; TRBD1 might be the D (5 bases). With 3 bases removed from V and 0 bases from J, the gap between germline ends came to 12 bases. Looked up from germline, CDR1 is SGHTA and CDR2 is FQGNSA. CDR3 length equals 15 residues. The CDR3 DNA reads as TGTGCCAGCAGCTTGATACAGGCCAGCTCCTACGAGCAGTACGTC. It is translated as CASSLIQASSYEQYV.

The rearrangement uses TRBV12-5 and TRBJ2-1; either TRBD1 or TRBD2 may supply D (5 bases each). This CDR3 region has 15 residues. V dropped 6 bases and J dropped 6 bases, with 18 bases sitting between them. Germline CDR1 and CDR2: LGHNT and FRNRAP. The CDR3 sequence is CASGNWGILGNEQFF. The CDR3 DNA sequence: TGTGCTAGTGGGAACTGGGGGATACTTGGCAATGAGCAGTTCTTC.

The rearrangement uses TRBV2 and TRBJ1-2, with D maybe TRBD1 (6 bases). This CDR3 has 16 residues. Looked up from germline, CDR1 is SNHLY and CDR2 is FYNNEI. V lost 3 bases and J 2 bases, leaving 16 bases between the germline ends. The CDR3 DNA reads as TGTGCCAGCAGTGACGTAGGAACAGGGCGGAACTATGGCTACACCTTC. Its translation is CASSDVGTGRNYGYTF.

The chain combines TRBV29-1 with TRBJ2-5; D call uncertain. Germline CDR1 SQVTM, CDR2 ANQGSEA. CDR3 length: 13 residues. Trimming took off 1 base at V and 1 base at J, with 7 bases between the two ends. In DNA form, the CDR3 reads TGCAGCGTTGAAGTCCAGGCCCAAGAGACCCAGTACTTC. It specifies CSVEVQAQETQYF. The entire variable domain, with the rest obtained from reference TRBV29-1 and TRBJ2-5, is as follows: SAVISQKPSRDICQRGTSLTIQCQVDSQVTMMFWYRQQPGQSLTLIATANQGSEATYESGFVIDKFPISRPNLTFSTLTVSNMSPEDSSIYLCSVEVQAQETQYFGPGTRLLVL.

The chain joins TRBV27 to TRBJ1-1; 7 positions agree with TRBD1. The CDR3 extends over 14 amino acids. With 9 bases clipped from V and 5 bases from J, the junction kept 12 bases outside the gene matches. CDR1 and CDR2 (germline): MNHEY, SMNVEV (reference sequence). CDR3 residues: CASTPWQGGTEAFF. The CDR3 coding sequence is TGTGCCAGTACTCCCTGGCAGGGGGGGACTGAAGCTTTCTTT.

This clone came up a few times. The rearrangement joins TRBV6-2 or TRBV6-3 to TRBJ1-6; D is possibly TRBD1 (5 bases). The CDR3 is 16 residues long. CDR1 and CDR2 (germline): MNHEY, SVGEGT. V was trimmed by 4 bases and J by 5 bases, leaving 15 bases between them. CDR3 in DNA: TGTGCCAGCAGTTTCTCCCCGGGGGTGAATAATTCACCCCTCCACTTT. It encodes CASSFSPGVNNSPLHF.